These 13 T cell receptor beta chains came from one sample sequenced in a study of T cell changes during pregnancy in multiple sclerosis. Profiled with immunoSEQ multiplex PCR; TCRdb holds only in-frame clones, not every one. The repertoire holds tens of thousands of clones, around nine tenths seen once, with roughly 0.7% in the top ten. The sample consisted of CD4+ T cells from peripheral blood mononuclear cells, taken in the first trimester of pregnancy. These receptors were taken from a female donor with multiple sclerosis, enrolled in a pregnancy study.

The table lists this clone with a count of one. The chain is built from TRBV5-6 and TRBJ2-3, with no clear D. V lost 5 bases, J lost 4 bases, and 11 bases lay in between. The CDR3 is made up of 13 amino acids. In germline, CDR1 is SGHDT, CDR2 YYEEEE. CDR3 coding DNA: TGTGCCAGCAGTTTTGTTCGGGCAGATACGCAGTATTTT. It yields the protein CASSFVRADTQYF. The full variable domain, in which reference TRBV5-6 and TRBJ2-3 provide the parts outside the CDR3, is DAGVTQSPTHLIKTRGQQVTLRCSPKSGHDTVSWYQQALGQGPQFIFQYYEEEERQRGNFPDRFSGHQFPNYSSELNVNALLLGDSALYLCASSFVRADTQYFGPGTRLTVL.

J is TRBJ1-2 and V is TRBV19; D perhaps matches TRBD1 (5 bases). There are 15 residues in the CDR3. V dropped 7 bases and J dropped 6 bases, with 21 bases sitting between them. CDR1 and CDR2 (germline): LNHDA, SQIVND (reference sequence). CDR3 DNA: TGTGCCAGTACCCCATCCCATCCGGGGGGTGATGGCTACACCTTC. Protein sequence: CASTPSHPGGDGYTF.

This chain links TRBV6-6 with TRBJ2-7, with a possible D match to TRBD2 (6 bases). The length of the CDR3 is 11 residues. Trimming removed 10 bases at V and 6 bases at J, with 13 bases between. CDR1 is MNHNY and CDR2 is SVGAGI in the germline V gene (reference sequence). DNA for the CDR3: TGTGCCACCGCAATAGCGGTCGAGCAGTACTTC. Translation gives CATAIAVEQYF.

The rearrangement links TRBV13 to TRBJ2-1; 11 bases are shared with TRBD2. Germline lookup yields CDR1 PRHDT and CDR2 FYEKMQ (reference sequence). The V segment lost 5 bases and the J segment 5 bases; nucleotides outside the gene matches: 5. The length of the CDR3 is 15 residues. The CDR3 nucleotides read TGTGCCAGCAGCCCGGGGACTAGCGGTCACAATGAGCAGTTCTTC. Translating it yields CASSPGTSGHNEQFF.

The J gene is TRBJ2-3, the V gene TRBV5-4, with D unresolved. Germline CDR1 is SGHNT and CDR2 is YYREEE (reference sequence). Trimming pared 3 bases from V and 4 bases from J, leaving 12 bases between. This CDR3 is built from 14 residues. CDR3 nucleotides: TGTGCCAGCAGCTCCAAGATTAACTCAGATACGCAGTATTTT. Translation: CASSSKINSDTQYF.

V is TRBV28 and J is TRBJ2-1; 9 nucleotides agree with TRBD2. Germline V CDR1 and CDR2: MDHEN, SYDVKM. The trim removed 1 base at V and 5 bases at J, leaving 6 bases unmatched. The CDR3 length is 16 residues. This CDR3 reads CASSLSPASGDNEQFF. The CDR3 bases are TGTGCCAGCAGTTTATCTCCGGCTAGCGGGGACAATGAGCAGTTCTTC. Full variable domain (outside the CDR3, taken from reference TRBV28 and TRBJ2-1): DVKVTQSSRYLVKRTGEKVFLECVQDMDHENMFWYRQDPGLGLRLIYFSYDVKMKEKGDIPEGYSVSREKKERFSLILESASTNQTSMYLCASSLSPASGDNEQFFGPGTRLTVL.

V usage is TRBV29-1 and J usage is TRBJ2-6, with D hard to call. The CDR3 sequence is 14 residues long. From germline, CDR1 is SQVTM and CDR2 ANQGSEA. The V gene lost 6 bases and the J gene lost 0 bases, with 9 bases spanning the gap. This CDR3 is CSVRSASGANVLTF. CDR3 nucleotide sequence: TGCAGCGTGAGAAGTGCCTCTGGGGCCAACGTCCTGACTTTC.

The CDR3 reads CASSKGGGGPFRNEQFF. In DNA, the CDR3 is TGTGCCAGCAGCAAGGGAGGGGGAGGGCCCTTTCGCAATGAGCAGTTCTTC. The genes are TRBV9 and TRBJ2-1; TRBD2 is a possible D gene (7 bases). Between the trimmed V and J ends, which lost 4 bases and 6 bases, there was a span of 23 bases. The CDR3 runs to 17 residues. CDR1 SGDLS and CDR2 YYNGEE come from the germline V gene.

CDR3 in DNA: TGTGCCAGCAGACTAGGCCCCCGACTCCAAGAGACCCAGTACTTC. Its protein is CASRLGPRLQETQYF. This rearrangement joins TRBV6-1 to TRBJ2-5; perhaps TRBD2 as D (5 bases). The CDR3 covers 15 residues. Germline V gene sequence: CDR1 MNHNS, CDR2 SASEGT. V was pared by 6 bases and J by 1 base, with 15 bases between.

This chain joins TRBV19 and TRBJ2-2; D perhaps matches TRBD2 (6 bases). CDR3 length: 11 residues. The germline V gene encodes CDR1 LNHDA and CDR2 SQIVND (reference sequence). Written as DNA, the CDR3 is TGTGCAGGAGGGCAGACCGGGGAGCTGTTTTTT. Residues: CAGGQTGELFF. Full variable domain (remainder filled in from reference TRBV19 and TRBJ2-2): DGGITQSPKYLFRKEGQNVTLSCEQNLNHDAMYWYRQDPGQGLRLIYYSQIVNDFQKGDIAEGYSVSREKKESFPLTVTSAQKNPTAFYLCAGGQTGELFFGEGSRLTVL.

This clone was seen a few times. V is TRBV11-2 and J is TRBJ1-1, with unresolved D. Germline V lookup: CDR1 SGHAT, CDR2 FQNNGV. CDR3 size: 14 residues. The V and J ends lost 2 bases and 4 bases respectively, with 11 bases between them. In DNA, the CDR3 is TGTGCCAGCAGCTTACCCGGGATTGGCACTGAAGCTTTCTTT. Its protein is CASSLPGIGTEAFF.

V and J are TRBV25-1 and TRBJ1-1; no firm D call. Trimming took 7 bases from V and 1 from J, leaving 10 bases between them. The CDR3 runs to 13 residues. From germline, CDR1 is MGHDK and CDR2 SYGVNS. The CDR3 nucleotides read TGTGCCAGCATGAGGGAATGGAACACTGAAGCTTTCTTT. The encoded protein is CASMREWNTEAFF.

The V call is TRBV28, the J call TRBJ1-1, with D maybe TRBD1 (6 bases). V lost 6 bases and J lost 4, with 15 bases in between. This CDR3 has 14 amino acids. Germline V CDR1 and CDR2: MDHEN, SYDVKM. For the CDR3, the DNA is TGTGCCAGCAGCCCGTCTACAGGGAGCACTGAAGCTTTCTTT. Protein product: CASSPSTGSTEAFF.